What follows are 30 T cell receptor beta chains derived from one specimen sequenced in a study of early stage breast cancer tumors. Generated by immunoSEQ multiplex PCR, the TCRdb table keeps only in-frame clones and is missing some. The sample shows 25,000 to 35,000 clones, under 75% of them seen only once. The sequenced sample was blood. Every receptor here comes from a person between 50 and 60 years old with breast cancer.

The genes are TRBV9 and TRBJ1-2; D gene uncertain. The CDR3 runs to 14 residues. Germline lookup yields CDR1 SGDLS and CDR2 YYNGEE. V was shortened by 0 bases and J by 1 base, with 7 bases between the two germline ends. The CDR3: CASSVGTDNYGYTF. CDR3 sequence (DNA): TGTGCCAGCAGCGTAGGAACAGATAACTATGGCTACACCTTC.

The genes are TRBV28 and TRBJ1-1, with D tentatively TRBD1 (5 bases). V lost 6 bases to trimming and J lost 5 bases, with 16 bases between them. Germline V gives CDR1 MDHEN, CDR2 SYDVKM. This CDR3 comprises 14 residues. The CDR3 coding sequence is TGTGCCAGCAGCAAGGGAGGGGTCGGAACTGAAGCTTTCTTT. Protein product: CASSKGGVGTEAFF.

A few counts support this clone. The chain uses TRBV29-1 and TRBJ2-7; 9 positions match TRBD2. The germline V gene has CDR1 SQVTM and CDR2 ANQGSEA. The CDR3 length is 12 residues. After removal of 5 bases from V and 6 bases from J, the junction contained 5 bases not matched to a gene. Here the CDR3 reads CSVQRTSVEQYF. The CDR3 DNA follows: TGCAGCGTTCAACGGACTAGCGTCGAGCAGTACTTC.

This chain links TRBV6-1 with TRBJ2-5, with TRBD1 as a possible D gene (6 bases). The CDR3 has 14 residues. CDR1 and CDR2 from the germline V gene are MNHNS and SASEGT. The V end lost 3 bases, the J end lost 2 bases, and 10 bases lay between the germline ends. This CDR3 reads CASSDRGLQETQYF. The CDR3 DNA reads as TGTGCCAGCAGTGACAGGGGCCTTCAAGAGACCCAGTACTTC.

The chain combines TRBV11-1 with TRBJ1-6; no firm D call. V was clipped by 5 bases and J by 1 base, with 6 bases between them. This CDR3 is 14 amino acids long. Germline V gives CDR1 SGHAT, CDR2 FQDESV (reference sequence). The CDR3 reads CASSKRSYNSPLHF. The CDR3 coding sequence is TGTGCCAGCAGCAAGAGATCCTATAATTCACCCCTCCACTTT.

The chain joins TRBV9 to TRBJ2-3; D uncertain. Germline V gene lookup returns CDR1 SGDLS and CDR2 YYNGEE. CDR3 length: 15 amino acids. V was pared by 3 bases and J by 0 bases, with 11 bases between. In DNA form, the CDR3 reads TGTGCCAGCAGCGCCGCGGTCGATAGCACAGATACGCAGTATTTT. This gives the protein CASSAAVDSTDTQYF. The full variable domain, its missing parts supplied by reference TRBV9 and TRBJ2-3, is DSGVTQTPKHLITATGQRVTLRCSPRSGDLSVYWYQQSLDQGLQFLIQYYNGEERAKGNILERFSAQQFPDLHSELNLSSLELGDSALYFCASSAAVDSTDTQYFGPGTRLTVL.

This clone was seen only once. The chain joins TRBV18 to TRBJ2-2; D unclear. From germline, CDR1 is KGHSH and CDR2 LQKENI. The CDR3 extends over 12 amino acids. V lost 4 bases, J lost 5 bases, and 5 bases lay in between. The CDR3 DNA reads TGTGCCAGCTCACAAGCAACCGGGGAGCTGTTTTTT. It translates to CASSQATGELFF. Combining the CDR3 with reference TRBV18 and TRBJ2-2 gives the whole variable domain NAGVMQNPRHLVRRRGQEARLRCSPMKGHSHVYWYRQLPEEGLKFMVYLQKENIIDESGMPKERFSAEFPKEGPSILRIQQVVRGDSAAYFCASSQATGELFFGEGSRLTVL.

The sample holds a few counts of this clone. The CDR3 loop is CASSPQGGISGNTIYF. The CDR3 bases are TGTGCCAGCAGTCCTCAAGGGGGGATCTCTGGAAACACCATATATTTT. V usage is TRBV7-3 and J usage is TRBJ1-3, with a possible D match to TRBD1 (6 bases). Trimming stripped 6 bases from V and 0 bases from J, with 15 bases between. The V gene's germline CDR1 is SGHTA and CDR2 FQGTGA. CDR3 size: 16 residues.

The chain has TRBV9 and TRBJ2-7; D gene uncertain. Germline CDR1 reads SGDLS; CDR2 reads YYNGEE. Trimming took 4 bases from V and 2 from J, leaving 13 bases between them. There are 14 residues in the CDR3. This CDR3 reads CASSPGLSPYEQYF. As DNA, the CDR3 is TGTGCCAGCAGCCCCGGGTTATCTCCCTACGAGCAGTACTTC.

Only a few counts were recorded for this clone. The chain recombines TRBV15 with TRBJ1-2; the D is unclear. Between the trimmed V and J ends, which lost 0 bases and 1 base, there was a span of 6 bases. The CDR3 spans 14 residues. The germline gives CDR1 LNHNV, CDR2 YYDKDF (reference sequence). As DNA, the CDR3 is TGTGCCACCAGCAGAGAACCGATTAACTATGGCTACACCTTC. As protein: CATSREPINYGYTF.

The V and J genes are TRBV7-9 and TRBJ1-2, with D hard to call. Trimming stripped 3 bases from V and 5 bases from J, with 22 bases between. CDR3 size: 17 residues. Germline V lookup: CDR1 SEHNR, CDR2 FQNEAQ (reference sequence). The CDR3 DNA sequence: TGTGCCAGCAGCTTTGTTTCGGCGGCAGCTTTATATTATGGCTACACCTTC. This gives the protein CASSFVSAAALYYGYTF.

This clone was counted a few times. This chain connects TRBV6-5 to TRBJ1-4, with D uncertain. The germline V gene has CDR1 MNHEY and CDR2 SVGAGI. Deletions cut 5 bases from V and 0 bases from J, with 10 bases between. The CDR3 length is 15 residues. This CDR3 is CASSKDGATNEKLFF. CDR3 sequence (DNA): TGTGCCAGCAGTAAAGACGGTGCAACTAATGAAAAACTGTTTTTT.

V and J are TRBV5-1 and TRBJ2-2; D is unresolved. The CDR3 loop spans 13 amino acids. Per the germline V gene, CDR1 is SGHRS and CDR2 is YFSETQ. V was clipped by 3 bases and J by 6 bases, with 9 bases between them. The CDR3 loop reads CASSYGTPGELFF. As DNA, the CDR3 is TGCGCCAGCAGCTATGGAACCCCCGGGGAGCTGTTTTTT.

The rearrangement uses TRBV5-6 and TRBJ1-5; maybe TRBD1 (5 bases). This CDR3 has 16 amino acids. Germline V gene sequence: CDR1 SGHDT, CDR2 YYEEEE. Trimming took 2 bases from V and 0 from J, leaving 12 bases between them. CDR3 in amino acids: CASSFGGVYSNQPQHF. CDR3 DNA sequence: TGTGCCAGCAGCTTCGGGGGGGTTTATAGCAATCAGCCCCAGCATTTT.

The chain links TRBV5-6 to TRBJ2-7, with TRBD1 matching over 8 bases. This CDR3 has 15 residues. J gave up 7 bases and V 0 bases, and 9 bases lay outside the gene matches. Germline V lookup: CDR1 SGHDT, CDR2 YYEEEE. The CDR3 here is CASSLVQGAGREQYF. CDR3 sequence (DNA): TGTGCCAGCAGCTTGGTCCAGGGGGCCGGAAGGGAGCAGTACTTC. The whole variable domain, remainder taken from reference TRBV5-6 and TRBJ2-7, is DAGVTQSPTHLIKTRGQQVTLRCSPKSGHDTVSWYQQALGQGPQFIFQYYEEEERQRGNFPDRFSGHQFPNYSSELNVNALLLGDSALYLCASSLVQGAGREQYFGPGTRLTVT.

The J gene is TRBJ2-1, the V gene TRBV6-5; D is perhaps TRBD1 (5 bases). Per germline, CDR1 MNHEY and CDR2 SVGAGI. This CDR3 spans 16 amino acids. V was shortened by 0 bases and J by 0 bases, with 9 bases between the two germline ends. CDR3 DNA sequence: TGTGCCAGCAGTTACTCGACAGCCCGCTCCTACAATGAGCAGTTCTTC. As protein: CASSYSTARSYNEQFF.

This clone was recorded once. V usage is TRBV5-4 and J usage is TRBJ1-1; D gene unclear. The germline V and J ends were trimmed by 0 bases and 0 bases, with 9 bases remaining between them. The CDR3 covers 15 residues. The germline V gene encodes CDR1 SGHNT and CDR2 YYREEE (reference sequence). In nucleotides, the CDR3 is TGTGCCAGCAGCTTGGAACCTACTATGAACACTGAAGCTTTCTTT. Its protein product is CASSLEPTMNTEAFF.

The chain employs TRBV7-9 and TRBJ1-1; 9 bases are a match to TRBD1. Germline CDR1 SEHNR, CDR2 FQNEAQ (reference sequence). CDR3 size: 16 residues. V lost 5 bases, J lost 2 bases, and 9 bases stayed unmatched. The CDR3 DNA reads as TGTGCCAGCAGCGCCCCAACAGGGGGCTCAAACACTGAAGCTTTCTTT. Translated: CASSAPTGGSNTEAFF.

The rearrangement links TRBV9 to TRBJ2-7, with TRBD2 identical over 12 bases. Losses at the gene ends were 2 bases for V and 3 bases for J; bases not matched to a gene: 3. The CDR3 sequence is 15 residues long. Per germline, CDR1 SGDLS and CDR2 YYNGEE. As DNA, the CDR3 is TGTGCCAGCAGCGTTGGACTAGCGGGAAGCTACGAGCAGTACTTC. It translates to CASSVGLAGSYEQYF.

The table lists this clone with a count of one. The chain has TRBV5-4 and TRBJ2-1, with 7 positions matching TRBD2. Germline V gene sequence: CDR1 SGHNT, CDR2 YYREEE (reference sequence). J lost 0 bases, V lost 4 bases, and 16 bases had no gene match. CDR3 length: 19 amino acids. The DNA of the CDR3 is TGTGCCAGCAGCCGATTAACGCGACCGGGACTAACCTCCTACAATGAGCAGTTCTTC. Protein product: CASSRLTRPGLTSYNEQFF.

The V call is TRBV9, the J call TRBJ2-1; 9 bases line up with TRBD1. V was pared by 2 bases and J by 3 bases, with 12 bases of the junction left unmatched. Germline V gene data show CDR1 as SGDLS and CDR2 as YYNGEE. The CDR3 loop spans 18 amino acids. The CDR3 DNA reads as TGTGCCAGCAGCGTTGGGGGGGTGGGGACAGGGCTCTACAATGAGCAGTTCTTC. Translation gives CASSVGGVGTGLYNEQFF.

This chain joins TRBV7-9 and TRBJ2-1, with D possibly matching TRBD1 (5 bases). V lost 1 base to trimming and J lost 2 bases, with 12 bases between them. CDR1 is SEHNR, CDR2 FQNEAQ, per germline (reference sequence). This CDR3 contains 16 residues. Written as DNA, the CDR3 is TGTGCCAGCAGCTTAGATACAGGAGCGCCCTACAATGAGCAGTTCTTC. It codes for CASSLDTGAPYNEQFF.

The V and J genes are TRBV30 and TRBJ2-1, with 11 bases lining up with TRBD2. The ends lost 4 bases at V and 1 base at J; junction bases unmatched: 0. CDR3 size: 14 residues. CDR1 and CDR2 from the germline V gene are GTSNPN and SVGIG (reference sequence). CDR3 DNA sequence: TGTGCCTGGACTAGCGGGAGGTCCTACAATGAGCAGTTCTTC. This codes for CAWTSGRSYNEQFF.

The chain couples TRBV7-9 to TRBJ2-1, with no clear D. Germline V CDR1 and CDR2: SEHNR, FQNEAQ (reference sequence). The CDR3 runs 12 residues. The germline V and J ends were trimmed by 2 bases and 4 bases, with 3 bases remaining between them. The CDR3 bases are TGTGCCAGCAGCTTACCATACAATGAGCAGTTCTTC. This gives the protein CASSLPYNEQFF.

The chain uses TRBV14 and TRBJ2-5; 9 bases agree with TRBD1. CDR1 is SGHDN and CDR2 is FVKESK in the germline V gene. V dropped 1 base and J dropped 5; count of bases not matched to a gene: 5. This CDR3 has 15 amino acids. DNA for the CDR3: TGTGCCAGCAGCCAAGCAGGACAGGGGAGGGAGACCCAGTACTTC. Translated, it gives CASSQAGQGRETQYF.

The chain combines TRBV6-5 with TRBJ2-7; 7 bases match TRBD2. This CDR3 spans 14 amino acids. The germline V gene encodes CDR1 MNHEY and CDR2 SVGAGI. The junction had 7 bases not matched to a gene; V was cut back by 6 bases and J by 2 bases. The CDR3 spells CASSQLATPYEQYF. The CDR3 coding sequence is TGTGCCAGCAGCCAACTAGCGACACCCTACGAGCAGTACTTC.

The gene calls are TRBV7-6 and TRBJ2-2, with TRBD2 identical over 11 bases. The CDR3 is made up of 15 amino acids. Trimming took 5 bases from V and 6 from J; bases not matched to a gene: 5. Looked up from germline, CDR1 is SGHVS and CDR2 is FNYEAQ. The CDR3, as DNA: TGTGCCAGCAGCAACCTAGCGGGAGGCGCCGGGGAGCTGTTTTTT. This codes for CASSNLAGGAGELFF. Supplemented by reference TRBV7-6 and TRBJ2-2, the full variable domain reads GAGVSQSPRYKVTKRGQDVALRCDPISGHVSLYWYRQALGQGPEFLTYFNYEAQQDKSGLPNDRFSAERPEGSISTLTIQRTEQRDSAMYRCASSNLAGGAGELFFGEGSRLTVL.

This sequence joins TRBV4-1 and TRBJ2-1; D gene uncertain. V lost 1 base and J 4 bases, leaving 8 bases between the germline ends. The CDR3 covers 14 residues. From germline, CDR1 is MGHRA and CDR2 YSYEKL. The chain's CDR3 is CASSQGQEYNEQFF. CDR3 bases: TGCGCCAGCAGCCAAGGGCAGGAGTACAATGAGCAGTTCTTC.

V is TRBV5-1 and J is TRBJ2-5; no clear D. CDR1 is SGHRS, CDR2 YFSETQ, per germline. The CDR3 loop spans 15 amino acids. The V and J ends lost 4 bases and 5 bases respectively, with 18 bases between them. The chain's CDR3 is CASSPITEFQETQYF. The CDR3 region has the DNA TGCGCCAGCAGCCCAATAACAGAATTTCAGGAGACCCAGTACTTC. Based on the CDR3 plus reference TRBV5-1 and TRBJ2-5, the full variable domain is KAGVTQTPRYLIKTRGQQVTLSCSPISGHRSVSWYQQTPGQGLQFLFEYFSETQRNKGNFPGRFSGRQFSNSRSEMNVSTLELGDSALYLCASSPITEFQETQYFGPGTRLLVL.

This clone has just one count. In DNA form, the CDR3 reads TGTGCCAGCAGCAAAGAGGAGGGCCGCATTTCTTATGGCTACACCTTC. Translating gives CASSKEEGRISYGYTF. This chain links TRBV21-1 with TRBJ1-2. TRBV21-1 is noted as a pseudogene. The CDR3 loop spans 16 amino acids.